Shown below are 11 T cell receptor beta chains from a single sample sequenced in a study of cytomegalovirus exposure and HLA in healthy donors. Researchers ran the PCR with 60 Vbeta and 13 Jbeta primers. Repertoires were generated with immunoSEQ multiplex PCR, while TCRdb's copy carries only in-frame clones and drops some. The sample has about 140,000 clones; 76% are singletons. Sequenced input: PBMCs. These receptors were taken from a man aged 40-50 years in good health and CMV-seronegative.

The chain is built from TRBV18 and TRBJ2-7, with 9 bases lining up with TRBD2. There are 14 residues in the CDR3. J lost 3 bases, V lost 4 bases, and 4 bases had no gene match. CDR1 is KGHSH, CDR2 LQKENI, per germline. CDR3 region: CASSLTSGSYEQYF. CDR3 in DNA: TGTGCCAGCTCACTGACTAGCGGAAGCTACGAGCAGTACTTC.

J is TRBJ2-1 and V is TRBV27; 9 bases are shared with TRBD2. Per germline, CDR1 MNHEY and CDR2 SMNVEV (reference sequence). The CDR3 runs to 15 residues. The junction had 7 bases not matched to a gene; V was cut back by 3 bases and J by 7 bases. CDR3 protein: CASSFSGGPWNEQFF. CDR3 nucleotide sequence: TGTGCCAGCAGTTTTAGCGGGGGCCCCTGGAATGAGCAGTTCTTC.

V and J are TRBV2 and TRBJ2-5; TRBD1 aligns across 7 bases. Germline loops: CDR1 SNHLY, CDR2 FYNNEI. The CDR3 extends over 14 amino acids. The V gene end was trimmed by 6 bases and the J gene end by 8 bases; junction bases not matched to a gene: 12. The CDR3 here is CASRRTGPVGTQYF. The CDR3 coding sequence is TGTGCCAGCAGGCGGACAGGACCTGTCGGTACCCAGTACTTC. Together with reference TRBV2 and TRBJ2-5, the CDR3 gives the full variable domain: EPEVTQTPSHQVTQMGQEVILRCVPISNHLYFYWYRQILGQKVEFLVSFYNNEISEKSEIFDDQFSVERPDGSNFTLKIRSTKLEDSAMYFCASRRTGPVGTQYFGPGTRLLVL.

The chain has TRBV19 and TRBJ1-2; D is perhaps TRBD1 (5 bases). The CDR3 runs to 13 residues. The germline V gene encodes CDR1 LNHDA and CDR2 SQIVND (reference sequence). Deletions cut 3 bases from V and 7 bases from J, with 12 bases between. The CDR3 reads CASSMGGWSGYTF. As DNA, the CDR3 is TGTGCCAGTAGTATGGGGGGATGGTCTGGCTACACCTTC.

The J gene is TRBJ2-7, the V gene TRBV6-6; 9 positions agree with TRBD1. CDR1 and CDR2 (germline): MNHNY, SVGAGI (reference sequence). J gave up 3 bases and V 10 bases, and 7 bases lay outside the gene matches. The CDR3 loop spans 13 amino acids. CDR3: CAIQKDRGYEQYF. DNA for the CDR3: TGTGCCATCCAGAAGGACAGGGGCTACGAGCAGTACTTC.

The J gene is TRBJ2-7, the V gene TRBV6-1, with 8 bases fitting TRBD2. The V gene's germline CDR1 is MNHNS and CDR2 SASEGT. V lost 0 bases and J lost 2; bases outside the gene matches: 6. This CDR3 has 16 amino acids. The CDR3 region is CASSEAVAGSTYEQYF. CDR3 in DNA: TGTGCCAGCAGTGAAGCGGTAGCGGGATCAACCTACGAGCAGTACTTC.

This chain joins TRBV29-1 and TRBJ1-1; TRBD1 aligns across 10 bases. The CDR3 has 17 amino acids. Germline trimming cut 8 bases from V and 4 bases from J; bases unmatched to any gene: 19. The V gene's germline CDR1 is SQVTM and CDR2 ANQGSEA. The CDR3 region is CSTRRDRGRGGRTEAFF. CDR3 in DNA: TGCAGCACTCGCCGGGACAGGGGTCGAGGGGGACGCACTGAAGCTTTCTTT.

This clone was detected only a few times. The V and J genes are TRBV11-3 and TRBJ2-2; D is ambiguous. CDR1 and CDR2 from the germline V gene are SGHNT and YENEEA. Trimming left V 5 bases short and J 2 bases short, with 6 bases between. The CDR3 contains 13 residues. This CDR3 is CASSPLNTGELFF. The CDR3 coding sequence is TGTGCCAGCAGCCCCCTTAACACCGGGGAGCTGTTTTTT.

This clone was detected a few times. V usage is TRBV4-3 and J usage is TRBJ1-3; TRBD1 agrees at 8 bases. V shed 1 base and J 3 bases; nucleotides not matched to a gene: 2. Germline V gene sequence: CDR1 LGHNA, CDR2 YSLEER. The CDR3 extends over 15 amino acids. Here the CDR3 DNA reads TGCGCCAGCAGCCAAGGGACAGGGAGTGGAAACACCATATATTTT. It translates to CASSQGTGSGNTIYF.

V is TRBV19 and J is TRBJ2-2, with 9 bases lining up with TRBD1. The germline V gene encodes CDR1 LNHDA and CDR2 SQIVND (reference sequence). V lost 5 bases, J lost 5 bases, and 0 bases stayed unmatched. The CDR3 sequence is 13 residues long. The CDR3 sequence: CASSGQGTGELFF. The CDR3 region has the DNA TGTGCCAGTAGTGGACAGGGGACCGGGGAGCTGTTTTTT.

V is TRBV6-1 and J is TRBJ2-7, with TRBD1 as a possible D gene (6 bases). Germline CDR1 and CDR2: MNHNS and SASEGT. V lost 7 bases and J lost 3, with 13 bases in between. The CDR3 spans 13 residues. CDR3 protein: CASMRTESYEQYF. CDR3 sequence (DNA): TGTGCCAGCATGAGGACAGAGAGCTACGAGCAGTACTTC.